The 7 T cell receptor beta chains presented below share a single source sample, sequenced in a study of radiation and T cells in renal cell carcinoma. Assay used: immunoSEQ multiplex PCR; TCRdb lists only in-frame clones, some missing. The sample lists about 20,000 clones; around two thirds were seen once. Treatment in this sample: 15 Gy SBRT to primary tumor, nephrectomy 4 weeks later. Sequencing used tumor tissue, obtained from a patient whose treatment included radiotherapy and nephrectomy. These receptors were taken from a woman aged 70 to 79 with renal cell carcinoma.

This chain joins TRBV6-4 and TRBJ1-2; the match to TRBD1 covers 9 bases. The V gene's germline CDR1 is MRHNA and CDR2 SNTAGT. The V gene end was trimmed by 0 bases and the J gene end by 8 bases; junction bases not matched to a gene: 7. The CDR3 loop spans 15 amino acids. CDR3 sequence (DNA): TGTGCCAGCAGTGACTCGGGGGACAGGGATAGCGGCTACACCTTC. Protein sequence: CASSDSGDRDSGYTF.

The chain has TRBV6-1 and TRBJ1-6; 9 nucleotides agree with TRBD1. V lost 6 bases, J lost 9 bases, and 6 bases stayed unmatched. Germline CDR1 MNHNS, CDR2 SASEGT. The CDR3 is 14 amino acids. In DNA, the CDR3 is TGTGCCAGCAGCACACAGGGGGCGTTTTCACCCCTCCACTTT. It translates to CASSTQGAFSPLHF.

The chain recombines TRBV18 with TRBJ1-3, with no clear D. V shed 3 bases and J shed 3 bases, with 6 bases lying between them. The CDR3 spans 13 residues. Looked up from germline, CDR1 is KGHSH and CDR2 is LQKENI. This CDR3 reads CASSPAGGNTIYF. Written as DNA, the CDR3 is TGTGCCAGCTCACCCGCGGGTGGAAACACCATATATTTT. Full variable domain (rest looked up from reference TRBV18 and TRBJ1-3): NAGVMQNPRHLVRRRGQEARLRCSPMKGHSHVYWYRQLPEEGLKFMVYLQKENIIDESGMPKERFSAEFPKEGPSILRIQQVVRGDSAAYFCASSPAGGNTIYFGEGSWLTVV.

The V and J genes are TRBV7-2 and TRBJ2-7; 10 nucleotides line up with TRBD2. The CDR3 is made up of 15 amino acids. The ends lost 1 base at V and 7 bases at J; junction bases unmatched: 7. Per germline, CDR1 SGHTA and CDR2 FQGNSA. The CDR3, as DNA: TGTGCCAGCAGCTTAGACAGCGGGGGGGCACGGGAGCAGTACTTC. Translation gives CASSLDSGGAREQYF.

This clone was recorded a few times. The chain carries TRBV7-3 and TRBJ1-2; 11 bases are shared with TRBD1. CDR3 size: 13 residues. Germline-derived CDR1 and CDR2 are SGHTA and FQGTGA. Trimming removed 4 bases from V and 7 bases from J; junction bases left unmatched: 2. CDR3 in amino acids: CASSSGTGGGYTF. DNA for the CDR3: TGTGCCAGCAGCTCCGGGACAGGGGGTGGCTACACCTTC.

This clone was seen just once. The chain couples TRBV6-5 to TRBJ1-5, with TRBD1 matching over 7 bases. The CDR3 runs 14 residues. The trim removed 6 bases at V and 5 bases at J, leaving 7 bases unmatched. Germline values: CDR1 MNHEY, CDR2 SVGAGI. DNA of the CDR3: TGTGCCAGCAGCCCTCGACAGGGCTATCAGCCCCAGCATTTT. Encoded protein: CASSPRQGYQPQHF.

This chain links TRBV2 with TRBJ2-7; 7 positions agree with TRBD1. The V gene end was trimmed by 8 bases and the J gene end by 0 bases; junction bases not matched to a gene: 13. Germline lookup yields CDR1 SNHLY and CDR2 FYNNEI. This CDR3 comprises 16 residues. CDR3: CASGGPTGRRSYEQYF. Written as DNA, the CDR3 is TGTGCCAGCGGGGGCCCGACAGGGCGACGCTCCTACGAGCAGTACTTC.